The source of this T cell receptor (beta chain) is a study of regulatory T cells in long-lasting Graves disease. Study background: Patients with new Graves' disease had used antithyroid drugs below 3 months. Findings and caveats of the study: Newly diagnosed Graves' patients exceeded persistent ones in TCR diversity. Possibly, accuracy suffered from the small sample size.

Time point specified: newly diagnosed GD, antithyroid drugs for less than 3 months. RNA extracted from PBMCs served as the sequencing template. Relying on iRepertoire HTBI primers and Arm-PCR of CDR3 regions, the team built TCR beta libraries. MiXCR, applied by TCRdb to the multiplex PCR reads, yields one record per CDR3 protein. The data hold some 410,000 distinct CDR3 sequences, with about a sixth observed a single time. Trimming took 3 bases from V and 3 from J, leaving 14 bases between them. CDR3 length equals 15 residues. This clonotype was found many times. Its target is unknown. These records were also assigned to another study, of T cells in Graves' hyperthyroidism and ophthalmopathy. That work contributes: Hyperthyroidism patients were newly diagnosed, had disease duration under 2 months, and were aged 18 to 65 years.

Sample: peripheral blood mononuclear cells (PBMCs), taken at new diagnosis, from a patient treated with antithyroid drugs. The receptor was derived from a woman aged 25-40 years with Graves disease. This chain links TRBV12-3 or TRBV12-4 with TRBJ2-5, with D perhaps TRBD1 (6 bases). As DNA, the CDR3 is TGTGCCAGCAGTTTGGCAGGGGACGTGGAAGAGACCCAGTACTTC. Its protein product is CASSLAGDVEETQYF.